The next 10 T cell receptor beta chains were all read from a single sample in a study of blood T cell repertoires in COVID-19. Here immunoSEQ multiplex PCR was the method, and the copy in TCRdb shows in-frame clones only, minus some. Of about 330,000 clones listed, about 90% are singletons. The sequencing input was PBMCs or T cells enriched from blood (not recorded which). These receptors all come from a woman under 40 who had recovered from COVID-19.

This clone was recorded only once. The rearrangement links TRBV7-8 to TRBJ2-5; 8 bases map to TRBD1. Trimming removed 5 bases from V and 5 bases from J; junction bases left unmatched: 10. The germline CDR1 and CDR2 sequences are SGHVS and FQNEAQ. The CDR3 runs 15 residues. CDR3 region: CASSPDRAEGETQYF. In DNA, the CDR3 is TGTGCCAGCAGCCCGGACAGGGCCGAAGGGGAGACCCAGTACTTC. The full variable domain, completed using reference TRBV7-8 and TRBJ2-5, is GAGVSQSPRYKVAKRGQDVALRCDPISGHVSLFWYQQALGQGPEFLTYFQNEAQLDKSGLPSDRFFAERPEGSVSTLKIQRTQQEDSAVYLCASSPDRAEGETQYFGPGTRLLVL.

In its sample, this clone was seen a few times. The rearrangement joins TRBV7-2 to TRBJ2-5; 9 positions agree with TRBD2. CDR1 and CDR2 from the germline V gene are SGHTA and FQGNSA. The trim removed 3 bases at V and 4 bases at J, leaving 3 bases unmatched. CDR3 size: 14 residues. The CDR3 bases are TGTGCCAGCAGCTTCGGCGGGGGGGCAGAGACCCAGTACTTC. It encodes CASSFGGGAETQYF.

The chain couples TRBV12-3 or TRBV12-4 to TRBJ1-2; TRBD1 matches at 7 bases. V gave up 4 bases and J gave up 6 bases; unmatched junction bases: 2. The CDR3 is 12 amino acids. CDR3 sequence reads: CASSSGTDGYTF. CDR3 coding DNA: TGTGCCAGCAGTTCCGGGACAGATGGCTACACCTTC.

The chain recombines TRBV10-3 with TRBJ2-5; 11 bases agree with TRBD2. The V segment lost 3 bases and the J segment 4 bases; nucleotides outside the gene matches: 10. Germline CDR1 ENHRY, CDR2 SYGVKD. The CDR3 spans 17 residues. The DNA for the CDR3 is TGTGCCATCAGTGAAGCACTAGCGGGGGCCCAACCAGAGACCCAGTACTTC. Residues: CAISEALAGAQPETQYF.

This sequence joins TRBV12-3 or TRBV12-4 and TRBJ2-1, with 7 bases aligning to TRBD1. This CDR3 has 12 residues. V lost 8 bases to trimming and J lost 9 bases; unmatched junction nucleotides: 7. The CDR3 loop reads CASLRGQGEQFF. In DNA form, the CDR3 reads TGTGCCAGCTTGAGGGGGCAGGGTGAGCAGTTCTTC.

J is TRBJ1-1 and V is TRBV19, with 9 positions matching TRBD1. CDR1 is LNHDA, CDR2 SQIVND, per germline (reference sequence). The CDR3 is made up of 16 amino acids. J gave up 5 bases and V 7 bases, and 14 bases lay outside the gene matches. The CDR3 is CASTPRSGDRGTEAFF. In DNA, the CDR3 is TGTGCCAGTACCCCGCGATCTGGTGACAGGGGGACTGAAGCTTTCTTT. The entire variable domain, with the rest obtained from reference TRBV19 and TRBJ1-1, is as follows: DGGITQSPKYLFRKEGQNVTLSCEQNLNHDAMYWYRQDPGQGLRLIYYSQIVNDFQKGDIAEGYSVSREKKESFPLTVTSAQKNPTAFYLCASTPRSGDRGTEAFFGQGTRLTVV.

The chain is built from TRBV28 and TRBJ1-4; perhaps TRBD1 as D (5 bases). CDR1 is MDHEN, CDR2 SYDVKM, per germline. This CDR3 is built from 14 residues. V shed 10 bases and J shed 3 bases, with 15 bases lying between them. In DNA, the CDR3 is TGTGCCACCCGGTGGGGGAGGGCTAATGAAAAACTGTTTTTT. This encodes CATRWGRANEKLFF.

The rearrangement joins TRBV4-1 to TRBJ1-2; D gene uncertain. V was shortened by 2 bases and J by 0 bases, with 19 bases between the two germline ends. Germline lookup yields CDR1 MGHRA and CDR2 YSYEKL. This CDR3 has 18 residues. The CDR3 loop is CASSQPPGRDIANYGYTF. DNA of the CDR3: TGCGCCAGCAGCCAACCCCCTGGGAGAGACATAGCTAACTATGGCTACACCTTC.

The chain recombines TRBV30 with TRBJ2-1; possible D gene TRBD2, 6 bases. The CDR3 consists of 16 residues. CDR1 GTSNPN and CDR2 SVGIG come from the germline V gene (reference sequence). Between the trimmed V and J ends, which lost 3 bases and 4 bases, there was a span of 19 bases. CDR3 in amino acids: CAWSAKSGGDYNEQFF. CDR3 in DNA: TGTGCCTGGAGCGCGAAGTCCGGGGGAGATTACAATGAGCAGTTCTTC. Supplemented by reference TRBV30 and TRBJ2-1, the full variable domain reads SQTIHQWPATLVQPVGSPLSLECTVEGTSNPNLYWYRQAAGRGLQLLFYSVGIGQISSEVPQNLSASRPQDRQFILSSKKLLLSDSGFYLCAWSAKSGGDYNEQFFGPGTRLTVL.

Only one count was recorded for this clone. The chain employs TRBV7-9 and TRBJ1-2; no firm D call. V lost 1 base to trimming and J lost 4 bases, with 7 bases between them. Germline V CDR1 and CDR2: SEHNR, FQNEAQ (reference sequence). The CDR3 covers 13 residues. CDR3 region: CASSLGQSYGYTF. The CDR3 DNA reads TGTGCCAGCAGCTTAGGGCAGTCCTATGGCTACACCTTC.